What follows are 20 T cell receptor beta chains derived from one specimen sequenced in a study of response to subunit inactivated influenza vaccine. MiXCR, applied by TCRdb to the RT-PCR reads, yields one record per CDR3 protein. The sample includes over 750,000 distinct CDR3 sequences, around 21% of them seen just once. Sequencing used PBMCs from blood, obtained 5 to 6 days after vaccination. The receptors stem from a man between 50 and 59 years old who received an inactivated influenza vaccine.

This clonotype came up a few times. CDR3: CAWSMWEGNEQFF. The CDR3 nucleotides are TGTGCCTGGAGTATGTGGGAGGGGAATGAGCAGTTCTTC. The V gene is TRBV30, the J gene TRBJ2-1, with TRBD2 identical over 7 bases. The V segment lost 2 bases and the J segment 7 bases; nucleotides outside the gene matches: 5. This CDR3 region has 13 residues. Per germline, CDR1 GTSNPN and CDR2 SVGIG (reference sequence).

The chain uses TRBV7-6 and TRBJ1-1; TRBD1 agrees at 7 bases. The CDR3 spans 15 residues. Germline CDR1 reads SGHVS; CDR2 reads FNYEAQ. The junction had 16 bases not matched to a gene; V was cut back by 4 bases and J by 11 bases. The CDR3 nucleotides are TGTGCCAGCAGCTCTTCCTCGGGACAGCGCTTTGAGGCTTTCTTT. It codes for CASSSSSGQRFEAFF.

This chain joins TRBV7-9 and TRBJ2-5, with D tentatively TRBD1 (5 bases). This CDR3 contains 17 residues. Trimming took 1 base from V and 0 from J, leaving 15 bases between them. CDR1 SEHNR and CDR2 FQNEAQ come from the germline V gene (reference sequence). DNA of the CDR3: TGTGCCAGCAGCTTAGATCCCTGGACAAGGTACCAAGAGACCCAGTACTTC. Amino acid sequence: CASSLDPWTRYQETQYF.

The chain employs TRBV5-1 and TRBJ1-4; 7 bases match TRBD1. V shed 2 bases, J shed 5 bases, and the junction held 3 bases outside the gene matches. This CDR3 has 14 residues. Looked up from germline, CDR1 is SGHRS and CDR2 is YFSETQ. CDR3 protein: CASSLQGPNEKLFF. In DNA form, the CDR3 reads TGCGCCAGCAGCTTACAGGGGCCCAATGAAAAACTGTTTTTT.

This chain joins TRBV15 and TRBJ1-5; 9 bases match TRBD1. Losses at the gene ends were 4 bases for V and 1 base for J; bases not matched to a gene: 2. Per germline, CDR1 LNHNV and CDR2 YYDKDF (reference sequence). The CDR3 consists of 15 residues. The CDR3: CATSIGQGSNQPQHF. In DNA, the CDR3 is TGTGCCACCAGCATCGGACAGGGGAGCAATCAGCCCCAGCATTTT.

The chain is built from TRBV20-1 and TRBJ2-4; weak D call: TRBD2 (7 bases). CDR3 size: 13 residues. The germline V and J ends were trimmed by 3 bases and 4 bases, with 10 bases remaining between them. CDR1 is DFQATT, CDR2 SNEGSKA, per germline (reference sequence). The CDR3: CSASRGAKNIQYF. CDR3 sequence (DNA): TGCAGTGCTAGTCGGGGGGCGAAAAACATTCAGTACTTC.

This chain links TRBV5-1 with TRBJ2-1; D is uncertain. Germline-derived CDR1 and CDR2 are SGHRS and YFSETQ. The CDR3 covers 15 residues. Trimming pared 4 bases from V and 8 bases from J, leaving 19 bases between. The CDR3 reads CASSAPEAGLDEQFF. CDR3 coding DNA: TGCGCCAGCAGCGCTCCGGAAGCCGGTTTGGATGAGCAGTTCTTC.

V and J are TRBV7-2 and TRBJ2-7; 7 positions match TRBD2. The CDR3 is 16 amino acids. V dropped 2 bases and J dropped 2; count of bases not matched to a gene: 9. From germline, CDR1 is SGHTA and CDR2 FQGNSA. This CDR3 is CASSLLVGGTTYEQYF. DNA of the CDR3: TGTGCCAGCAGCTTACTGGTGGGCGGGACTACCTACGAGCAGTACTTC.

This clonotype was seen repeatedly, ten times or more. The V call is TRBV25-1, the J call TRBJ2-5, with a weak D call TRBD1 (6 bases). Germline CDR1 and CDR2: MGHDK and SYGVNS. Deletions cut 5 bases from V and 1 base from J, with 20 bases between. This CDR3 region has 17 residues. Here the CDR3 reads CASSTQRGTSPQETQYF. The CDR3 DNA reads as TGTGCCAGCAGTACCCAGAGAGGGACAAGCCCCCAAGAGACCCAGTACTTC.

This chain uses TRBV7-9 with TRBJ2-2; D possibly corresponds to TRBD1 (6 bases). The CDR3 has 16 amino acids. Germline V gene data show CDR1 as SEHNR and CDR2 as FQNEAQ (reference sequence). V was clipped by 1 base and J by 7 bases, with 16 bases between them. The CDR3 nucleotides read TGTGCCAGCAGCTTAGGAAGTCAGGGGTTCGGCGGGGAGCTGTTTTTT. This encodes CASSLGSQGFGGELFF. Using reference TRBV7-9 and TRBJ2-2 for the parts outside the CDR3, the full variable domain is DTGVSQNPRHKITKRGQNVTFRCDPISEHNRLYWYRQTLGQGPEFLTYFQNEAQLEKSRLLSDRFSAERPKGSFSTLEIQRTEQGDSAMYLCASSLGSQGFGGELFFGEGSRLTVL.

A few counts support this clonotype. The chain links TRBV10-2 to TRBJ2-7; tentatively, D is TRBD1 or TRBD2 (8 bases each). Germline CDR1 and CDR2: WSHSY and SAAADI. Trimming removed 6 bases from V and 7 bases from J, with 25 bases in between. The CDR3 contains 16 residues. CDR3 sequence reads: CASSLSGTGYLREQYF. The DNA of the CDR3 is TGCGCCAGCAGCCTTAGCGGGACAGGTTATCTACGGGAGCAGTACTTC.

This clonotype was counted many times. J is TRBJ1-4 and V is TRBV7-2, with D unclear. Germline values: CDR1 SGHTA, CDR2 FQGNSA. The V and J ends lost 6 bases and 7 bases respectively, with 12 bases between them. The CDR3 runs to 13 residues. CDR3 sequence reads: CASRAPGVEKLFF. The CDR3 DNA is TGTGCCAGCAGAGCCCCCGGCGTTGAAAAACTGTTTTTT.

In this sample, this clonotype turned up a few times. This rearrangement joins TRBV7-2 to TRBJ2-3; TRBD2 matches 8 bases. Losses at the gene ends were 4 bases for V and 6 bases for J; bases not matched to a gene: 15. This CDR3 spans 17 amino acids. In germline, CDR1 is SGHTA, CDR2 FQGNSA. CDR3 nucleotide sequence: TGTGCCAGCAGCTCTCGGATTTTCGGGGGGGTCCGGGATACGCAGTATTTT. It translates to CASSSRIFGGVRDTQYF.

The chain recombines TRBV4-3 with TRBJ2-2; D is ambiguous. Germline V lookup: CDR1 LGHNA, CDR2 YSLEER. This CDR3 comprises 13 residues. Trimming removed 0 bases at V and 4 bases at J, with 3 bases between. CDR3 in DNA: TGCGCCAGCAGCCAAGATCCCACCGGGGAGCTGTTTTTT. Translated: CASSQDPTGELFF.

The chain links TRBV3-1 to TRBJ1-2; possible D gene TRBD1, 5 bases. With 4 bases removed from V and 4 bases from J, the gap between germline ends came to 10 bases. The CDR3 sequence is 13 residues long. Germline CDR1 LGHDT, CDR2 YNNKEL (reference sequence). The CDR3 DNA sequence: TGTGCCAGCAGCCCAGGGCCCGGCTATGGCTACACCTTC. As protein: CASSPGPGYGYTF. The variable domain in full, completed from reference TRBV3-1 and TRBJ1-2, reads DTAVSQTPKYLVTQMGNDKSIKCEQNLGHDTMYWYKQDSKKFLKIMFSYNNKELIINETVPNRFSPKSPDKAHLNLHINSLELGDSAVYFCASSPGPGYGYTFGSGTRLTVV.

This clonotype was counted between two and nine times. V is TRBV20-1 and J is TRBJ1-1; 8 nucleotides agree with TRBD1. V lost 0 bases to trimming and J lost 1 base; unmatched junction nucleotides: 4. The CDR3 runs 15 residues. Germline assignment: CDR1 DFQATT and CDR2 SNEGSKA (reference sequence). CDR3 coding DNA: TGCAGTGCTAGAGATCCCGGGACAGGGAACACTGAAGCTTTCTTT. Its translation: CSARDPGTGNTEAFF.

DNA of the CDR3: TGTGCCAGCACCCCCGACAGGGGAATATTGAATGAGCAGTTCTTC. Its translation is CASTPDRGILNEQFF. The chain is built from TRBV7-2 and TRBJ2-1, with 8 bases lining up with TRBD1. V trimming: 7 bases; J trimming: 7 bases; junction bases outside the gene matches: 12. This CDR3 comprises 15 residues. The germline V gene has CDR1 SGHTA and CDR2 FQGNSA. Complete variable domain (other parts from reference TRBV7-2 and TRBJ2-1): GAGVSQSPSNKVTEKGKDVELRCDPISGHTALYWYRQSLGQGLEFLIYFQGNSAPDKSGLPSDRFSAERTGGSVSTLTIQRTQQEDSAVYLCASTPDRGILNEQFFGPGTRLTVL.

This clonotype was counted a few times. The chain uses TRBV24-1 and TRBJ2-6; no firm D call. V lost 3 bases to trimming and J lost 0 bases, with 5 bases between them. The CDR3 loop spans 15 amino acids. Germline V gene data show CDR1 as KGHDR and CDR2 as SFDVKD. CDR3 nucleotides: TGTGCCACCAGTGATCCCCTCTCTGGGGCCAACGTCCTGACTTTC. Amino acids: CATSDPLSGANVLTF.

The V and J genes are TRBV5-1 and TRBJ1-1; D is perhaps TRBD1 (6 bases). The V gene lost 7 bases and the J gene lost 5 bases, with 18 bases spanning the gap. The germline CDR1 and CDR2 sequences are SGHRS and YFSETQ. The CDR3 is 14 residues long. The chain's CDR3 is CASAEGGRYTEAFF. The CDR3 DNA is TGCGCCAGCGCGGAGGGGGGGAGGTATACTGAAGCTTTCTTT.

This chain joins TRBV7-3 and TRBJ2-2, with TRBD1 as a possible D gene (6 bases). Trimming left V 4 bases short and J 6 bases short, with 9 bases between. From germline, CDR1 is SGHTA and CDR2 FQGTGA. The CDR3 extends over 13 amino acids. As DNA, the CDR3 is TGTGCCAGCAGCTCTACAGGGCCCGGGGAGCTGTTTTTT. Its translation: CASSSTGPGELFF.